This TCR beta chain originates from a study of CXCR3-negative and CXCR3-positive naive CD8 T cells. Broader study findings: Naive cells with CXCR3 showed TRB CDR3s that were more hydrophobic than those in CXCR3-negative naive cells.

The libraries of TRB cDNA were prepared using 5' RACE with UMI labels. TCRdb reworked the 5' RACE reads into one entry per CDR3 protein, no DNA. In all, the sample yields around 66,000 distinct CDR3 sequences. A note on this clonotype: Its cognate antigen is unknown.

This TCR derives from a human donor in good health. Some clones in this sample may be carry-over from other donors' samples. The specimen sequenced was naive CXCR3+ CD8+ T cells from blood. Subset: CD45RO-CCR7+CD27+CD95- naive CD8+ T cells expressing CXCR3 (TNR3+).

The CDR3 region is CSVEDGPDSSYEQYF. The chain uses TRBV29-1 and TRBJ2-7; TCRdb designates TRBD2, a call that cannot be tested without DNA. CDR1 and CDR2 (germline): SQVTM, ANQGSEA. There are 15 residues in the CDR3.